This TCR beta chain appears in the sequencing data of a study of T cell responses to AZD1222 COVID-19 vaccine. The ends were cut back, 0 bases at V and 6 bases at J, with 12 bases in the middle. This CDR3 has 15 amino acids. The germline gives CDR1 KGHSH, CDR2 LQKENI. Assay: immunoSEQ multiplex PCR; the TCRdb copy retains only in-frame clones and omits some. In the table there are around 140,000 clones, 80% to 95% of which are singletons. Whole-study findings and limits: Baseline seropositivity characterized only 5 to 7 AZD1222 recipients. White British people made up most donors, females outnumbered males, and clonal diversity was possibly underestimated.

With regard to this clone: The antigen remains undetermined.

The sequence came from an adult who received the AZD1222 COVID-19 vaccine. The chain is built from TRBV18 and TRBJ1-3; no reliable D call. Sequencing used peripheral blood, obtained 28 days after the second AZD1222 dose. DNA for the CDR3: TGTGCCAGCTCACCACCCCCTCATGCGGTAAACACCATATATTTT. It encodes CASSPPPHAVNTIYF.